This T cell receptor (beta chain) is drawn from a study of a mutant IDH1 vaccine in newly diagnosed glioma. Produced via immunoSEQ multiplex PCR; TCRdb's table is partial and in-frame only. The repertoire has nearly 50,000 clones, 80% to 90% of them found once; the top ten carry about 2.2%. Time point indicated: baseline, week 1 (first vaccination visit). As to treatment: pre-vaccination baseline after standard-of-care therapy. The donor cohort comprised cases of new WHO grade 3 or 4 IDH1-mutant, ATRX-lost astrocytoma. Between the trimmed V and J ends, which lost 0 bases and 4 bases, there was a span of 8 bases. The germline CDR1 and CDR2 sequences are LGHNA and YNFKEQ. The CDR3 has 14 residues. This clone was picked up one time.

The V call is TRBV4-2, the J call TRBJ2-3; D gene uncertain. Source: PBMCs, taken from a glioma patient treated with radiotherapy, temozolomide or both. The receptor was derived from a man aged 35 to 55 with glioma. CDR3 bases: TGTGCCAGCAGCCAAGATAGGCAGGCAGATACGCAGTATTTT. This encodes CASSQDRQADTQYF.